This TCR beta chain was captured by sequencing in a study of T cells after yellow fever vaccination. Study-level points and caveats: Faster peaking, at day 5 versus 15, marked a secondary response that was weaker. At 96% for CD4 and almost 90% for CD8, most primary-vaccination clones showed up again after the booster.

Via MiXCR, TCRdb re-called the 5' RACE reads, giving one row per CDR3 protein. The sample holds hundreds of thousands of distinct CDR3 sequences; approximately 13% are singletons and the top ten take approximately 15%. Germline V gives CDR1 SGHAT, CDR2 FQNNGV. V was shortened by 5 bases and J by 0 bases, with 15 bases between the two germline ends. CDR3 length equals 16 residues. Remarks on this clonotype: Its matching antigen is unknown.

The receptor comes from a man in his thirties or forties who received the YFV17D yellow fever vaccine. This chain links TRBV11-2 with TRBJ2-3; maybe TRBD2 (5 bases). This sample comprised PBMCs, obtained on the day of the yellow fever booster vaccination. The CDR3 spells CASSTLEESSTDTQYF. The CDR3 nucleotides read TGTGCCAGCAGCACACTAGAAGAATCTAGCACAGATACGCAGTATTTT.